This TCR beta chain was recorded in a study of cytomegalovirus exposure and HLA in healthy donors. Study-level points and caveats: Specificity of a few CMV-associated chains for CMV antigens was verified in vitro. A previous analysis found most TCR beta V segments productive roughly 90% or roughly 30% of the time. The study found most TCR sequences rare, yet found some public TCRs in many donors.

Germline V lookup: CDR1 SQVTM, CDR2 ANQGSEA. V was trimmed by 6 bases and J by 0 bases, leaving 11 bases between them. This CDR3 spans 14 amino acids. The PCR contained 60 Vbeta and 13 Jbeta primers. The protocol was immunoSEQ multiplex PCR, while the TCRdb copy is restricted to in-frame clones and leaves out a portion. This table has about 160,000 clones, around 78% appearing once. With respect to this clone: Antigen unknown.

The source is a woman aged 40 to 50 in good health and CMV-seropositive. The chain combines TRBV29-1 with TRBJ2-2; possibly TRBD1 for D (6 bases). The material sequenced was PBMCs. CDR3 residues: CSVSQGSNTGELFF. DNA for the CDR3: TGCAGCGTGTCACAGGGATCGAACACCGGGGAGCTGTTTTTT.